A single sample gave rise to the 2 T cell receptor beta chains below, sequenced in a study of T-cell memory formation after mild COVID-19. TCRdb re-called the 5' RACE reads with MiXCR, one entry per CDR3 protein. This sample has about half a million distinct CDR3 sequences, with 15% to 20% found just once. Specimen: PBMCs or a T cell subset sorted from them (not recorded which). The receptors here all came from an adult woman who had mild COVID-19 (a few samples of this study predate the infection). Cell type and time point are not known.

The chain links TRBV7-6 to TRBJ2-7; possible D gene TRBD1, 6 bases. V was shortened by 6 bases and J by 3 bases, with 12 bases between the two germline ends. From germline, CDR1 is SGHVS and CDR2 FNYEAQ. This CDR3 is built from 13 residues. The CDR3 region has the DNA TGTGCCAGCAGTTTACAGACAGGCTACGAGCAGTACTTC. It codes for CASSLQTGYEQYF.

Here the CDR3 reads CASSLVGGLGAGELFF. CDR3 DNA sequence: TGTGCCAGCAGCTTAGTGGGGGGATTGGGGGCCGGGGAGCTGTTTTTT. This chain uses TRBV11-2 with TRBJ2-2, with D tentatively TRBD2 (6 bases). The CDR3 has 16 amino acids. Germline V gene lookup returns CDR1 SGHAT and CDR2 FQNNGV. Trimming shortened V by 1 base and J by 6 bases, and 15 bases separated the two germline ends.